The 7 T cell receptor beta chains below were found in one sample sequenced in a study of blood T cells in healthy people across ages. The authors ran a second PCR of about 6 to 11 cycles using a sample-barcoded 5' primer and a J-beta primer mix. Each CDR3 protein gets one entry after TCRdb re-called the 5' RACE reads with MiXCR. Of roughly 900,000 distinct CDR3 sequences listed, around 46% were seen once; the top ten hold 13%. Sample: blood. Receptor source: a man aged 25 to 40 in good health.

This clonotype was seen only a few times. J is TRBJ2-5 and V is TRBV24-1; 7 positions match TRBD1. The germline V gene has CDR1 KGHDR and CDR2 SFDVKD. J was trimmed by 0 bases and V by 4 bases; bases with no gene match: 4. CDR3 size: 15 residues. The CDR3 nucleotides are TGTGCCACCAGTGACCCGGACAGGTACCAAGAGACCCAGTACTTC. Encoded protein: CATSDPDRYQETQYF.

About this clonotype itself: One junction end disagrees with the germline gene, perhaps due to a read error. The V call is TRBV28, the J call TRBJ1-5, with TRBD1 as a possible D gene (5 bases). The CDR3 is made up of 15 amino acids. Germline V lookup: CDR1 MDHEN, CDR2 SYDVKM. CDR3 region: CASRLLSGNNQPQHF. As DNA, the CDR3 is TGTGCCAGCAGGTTATTATCAGGGAACAATCAGCCCCAGCATTTT. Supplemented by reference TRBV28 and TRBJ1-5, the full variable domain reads DVKVTQSSRYLVKRTGEKVFLECVQDMDHENMFWYRQDPGLGLRLIYFSYDVKMKEKGDIPEGYSVSREKKERFSLILESASTNQTSMYLCASRLLSGNNQPQHFGDGTRLSIL.

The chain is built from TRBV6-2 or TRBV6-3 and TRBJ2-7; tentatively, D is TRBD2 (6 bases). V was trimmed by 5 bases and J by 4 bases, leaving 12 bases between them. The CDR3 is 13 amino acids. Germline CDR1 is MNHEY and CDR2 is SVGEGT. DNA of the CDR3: TGTGCCAGCAGTGGGACTTTTTTATACGAGCAGTACTTC. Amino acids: CASSGTFLYEQYF.

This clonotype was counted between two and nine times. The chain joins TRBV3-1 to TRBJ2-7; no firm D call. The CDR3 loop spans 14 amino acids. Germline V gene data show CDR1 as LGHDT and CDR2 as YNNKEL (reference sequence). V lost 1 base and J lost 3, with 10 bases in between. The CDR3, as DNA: TGTGCCAGCAGCCAAGGTTCGCTCCTCTACGAGCAGTACTTC. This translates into CASSQGSLLYEQYF.

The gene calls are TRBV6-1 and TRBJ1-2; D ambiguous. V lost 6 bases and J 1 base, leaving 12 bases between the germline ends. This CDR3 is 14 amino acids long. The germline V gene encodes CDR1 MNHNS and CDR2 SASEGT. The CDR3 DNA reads TGTGCCAGCAGGAAACCTGAACTTAACTATGGCTACACCTTC. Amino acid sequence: CASRKPELNYGYTF.

CDR3 DNA sequence: TGTGCCAGCAGCACGGGGGGGGGCAATGAGCAGTTCTTC. It codes for CASSTGGGNEQFF. The J gene is TRBJ2-1, the V gene TRBV7-2, with 8 bases aligning to TRBD2. The junction had 3 bases not matched to a gene; V was cut back by 5 bases and J by 6 bases. This CDR3 region has 13 residues. From germline, CDR1 is SGHTA and CDR2 FQGNSA.

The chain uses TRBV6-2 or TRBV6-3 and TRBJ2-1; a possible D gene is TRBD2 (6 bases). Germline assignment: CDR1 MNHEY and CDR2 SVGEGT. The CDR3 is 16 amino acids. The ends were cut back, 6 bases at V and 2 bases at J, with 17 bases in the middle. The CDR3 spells CASSPWGDSAYNEQFF. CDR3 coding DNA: TGTGCCAGCAGCCCATGGGGGGATAGCGCCTACAATGAGCAGTTCTTC.